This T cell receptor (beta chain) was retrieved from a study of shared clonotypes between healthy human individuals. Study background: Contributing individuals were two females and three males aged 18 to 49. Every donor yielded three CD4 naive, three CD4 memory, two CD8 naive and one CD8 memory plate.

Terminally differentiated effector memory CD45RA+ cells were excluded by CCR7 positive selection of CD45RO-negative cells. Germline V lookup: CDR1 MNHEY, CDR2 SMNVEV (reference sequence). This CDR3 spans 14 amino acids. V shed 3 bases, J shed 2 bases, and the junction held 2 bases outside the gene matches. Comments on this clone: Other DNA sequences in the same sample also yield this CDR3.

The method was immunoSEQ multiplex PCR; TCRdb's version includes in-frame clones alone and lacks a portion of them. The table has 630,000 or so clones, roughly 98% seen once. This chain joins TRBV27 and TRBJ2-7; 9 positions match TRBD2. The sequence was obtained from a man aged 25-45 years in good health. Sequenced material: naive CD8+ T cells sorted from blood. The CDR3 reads CASSLGLAAYEQYF. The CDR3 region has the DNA TGTGCCAGCAGTTTGGGACTAGCAGCCTACGAGCAGTACTTC.